The rows below give T cell receptor beta chains drawn from one sample of a study of blood T cell repertoires in COVID-19. Sequencing was performed with immunoSEQ multiplex PCR; in TCRdb, only in-frame clones are kept and a portion is missing. Among about 130,000 clones listed, 83% were seen once. Source material: PBMCs or T cells enriched from blood (not recorded which). The source of these receptors is a man aged 25-45 years who had recovered from COVID-19. Both conserved end residues are part of each CDR3. The order of the fields is D gene, J gene, V gene, clone size, CDR3 protein, CDR3 DNA. D genes are given only for firm matches. The listing skips clone size in some rows; elsewhere it reads once, few, many or a size class.

D: NA
J: TRBJ1-2
V: TRBV5-1
size: few
CDR3: CASSFPGADGYTF
DNA: TGCGCCAGCAGCTTCCCAGGGGCTGATGGCTACACCTTC

D: NA
J: TRBJ1-5
V: TRBV6-2/TRBV6-3
size: once
CDR3: CASSYRQGTGNQPQHF
DNA: TGTGCCAGCAGTTACCGTCAGGGTACGGGCAATCAGCCCCAGCATTTT

D: NA
J: TRBJ1-2
V: TRBV6-5
size: NA
CDR3: CASSSRPYGYTF
DNA: TGTGCCAGCAGCTCCAGGCCCTATGGCTACACCTTC

D: TRBD1
J: TRBJ1-1
V: TRBV9
size: NA
CDR3: CASSVGTVTEAFF
DNA: TGTGCCAGCAGCGTTGGGACAGTCACTGAAGCTTTCTTT

D: NA
J: TRBJ2-3
V: TRBV3-1/TRBV3-2
size: NA
CDR3: CASSQGASTDTQYF
DNA: TGTGCCAGCAGCCAAGGAGCGAGCACAGATACGCAGTATTTT

D: NA
J: TRBJ1-2
V: TRBV29-1
size: NA
CDR3: CSVDPTDSPGYTF
DNA: TGCAGCGTTGATCCGACGGACTCCCCTGGCTACACCTTC

D: TRBD1
J: TRBJ1-1
V: TRBV3-1/TRBV3-2
size: NA
CDR3: CASSQGTGRGAEAFF
DNA: TGTGCCAGCAGCCAAGGGACAGGACGGGGCGCTGAAGCTTTCTTT

D: TRBD1
J: TRBJ1-1
V: TRBV19
size: NA
CDR3: CASLTGSMNTEAFF
DNA: TGTGCCAGCTTGACAGGGTCCATGAACACTGAAGCTTTCTTT

D: TRBD2
J: TRBJ2-2
V: TRBV3-1/TRBV3-2
size: NA
CDR3: CASSLLAVPTGELFF
DNA: TGTGCCAGCAGCTTACTAGCGGTTCCTACCGGGGAGCTGTTTTTT

D: NA
J: TRBJ2-5
V: TRBV10-1
size: NA
CDR3: CASSEYPGQGETQYF
DNA: TGCGCCAGCAGTGAGTACCCCGGGCAGGGAGAGACCCAGTACTTC

D: TRBD1
J: TRBJ2-2
V: TRBV10-3
size: NA
CDR3: CAISVQGDTGELFF
DNA: TGTGCCATCAGTGTTCAGGGGGACACCGGGGAGCTGTTTTTT

D: TRBD1
J: TRBJ1-3
V: TRBV10-3
size: NA
CDR3: CATFPGQGAQDGNTIYF
DNA: TGTGCCACTTTTCCGGGACAGGGGGCCCAGGACGGAAACACCATATATTTT

D: NA
J: TRBJ2-3
V: TRBV7-8
size: NA
CDR3: CASSWGPADTQYF
DNA: TGTGCCAGCAGCTGGGGCCCAGCAGATACGCAGTATTTT

D: TRBD2
J: TRBJ2-7
V: TRBV5-1
size: NA
CDR3: CASSRGTGGPDEQYF
DNA: TGCGCCAGCTCCCGGGGAACGGGAGGGCCTGACGAGCAGTACTTC

D: NA
J: TRBJ2-5
V: TRBV5-1
size: NA
CDR3: CARGGRGQETQYF
DNA: TGCGCCAGGGGAGGGAGGGGGCAAGAGACCCAGTACTTC

D: NA
J: TRBJ2-1
V: TRBV4-1
size: NA
CDR3: CASSQDGGQTEMYNSYNEQFF
DNA: TGCGCCAGCAGCCAAGACGGGGGTCAGACCGAGATGTACAACTCCTACAATGAGCAGTTCTTC

D: TRBD1
J: TRBJ2-5
V: TRBV9
size: NA
CDR3: CASSGVRGQGEETQYF
DNA: TGTGCCAGCAGCGGAGTACGAGGGCAGGGGGAAGAGACCCAGTACTTC

D: TRBD2
J: TRBJ2-3
V: TRBV5-4
size: NA
CDR3: CASSLGLAGNSDTQYF
DNA: TGTGCCAGCAGCTTAGGACTAGCGGGAAACTCAGATACGCAGTATTTT

D: NA
J: TRBJ1-5
V: TRBV2
size: NA
CDR3: CASSEWGGGNQPQHF
DNA: TGTGCCAGCAGTGAATGGGGAGGGGGCAATCAGCCCCAGCATTTT

D: TRBD1
J: TRBJ1-1
V: TRBV6-2/TRBV6-3
size: NA
CDR3: CASSRDRGSTEAFF
DNA: TGTGCCAGCAGTCGGGACAGGGGATCCACTGAAGCTTTCTTT

D: TRBD2
J: TRBJ2-3
V: TRBV7-2
size: NA
CDR3: CASAGPSGGWADTQYF
DNA: TGTGCCAGCGCGGGGCCTAGCGGGGGGTGGGCAGATACGCAGTATTTT

D: NA
J: TRBJ2-1
V: TRBV6-5
size: NA
CDR3: CASSYLGPSNEQFF
DNA: TGTGCCAGCAGTTACCTGGGGCCCTCAAATGAGCAGTTCTTC

D: NA
J: TRBJ2-7
V: TRBV14
size: NA
CDR3: CASSQQVQAEQYF
DNA: TGTGCCAGCAGCCAACAAGTACAGGCCGAGCAGTACTTC

D: NA
J: TRBJ1-1
V: TRBV5-4
size: NA
CDR3: CASSTAQAYTEAFF
DNA: TGTGCCAGCAGCACAGCACAGGCTTACACTGAAGCTTTCTTT

D: TRBD1
J: TRBJ1-1
V: TRBV6-1
size: once
CDR3: CASSGWGQVSNTEAFF
DNA: TGTGCCAGCAGTGGTTGGGGACAGGTTTCGAACACTGAAGCTTTCTTT

D: TRBD2
J: TRBJ2-3
V: TRBV10-3
size: NA
CDR3: CAIRAPSGSEDTQYF
DNA: TGTGCCATCAGGGCACCAAGCGGGAGTGAGGATACGCAGTATTTT

D: TRBD1
J: TRBJ1-6
V: TRBV11-2
size: few
CDR3: CASSFGEGGTWSPLHF
DNA: TGTGCCAGCAGCTTCGGAGAAGGGGGCACTTGGTCACCCCTCCACTTT

D: TRBD1
J: TRBJ2-2
V: TRBV6-5
size: NA
CDR3: CASSYTGGAAGELFF
DNA: TGTGCCAGCAGTTATACAGGGGGCGCTGCCGGGGAGCTGTTTTTT

D: TRBD1
J: TRBJ2-3
V: TRBV5-1
size: NA
CDR3: CASSLAPLGQVFTDTQYF
DNA: TGCGCCAGCAGCTTAGCGCCCCTGGGACAGGTCTTCACAGATACGCAGTATTTT

D: NA
J: TRBJ1-2
V: TRBV19
size: few
CDR3: CASSPTGTTNYGYTF
DNA: TGTGCCAGTAGTCCAACCGGGACAACTAACTATGGCTACACCTTC

D: NA
J: TRBJ1-1
V: TRBV19
size: NA
CDR3: CASSSFGADTEAFF
DNA: TGTGCCAGTAGTTCCTTTGGGGCGGACACTGAAGCTTTCTTT

D: NA
J: TRBJ1-3
V: TRBV5-5
size: NA
CDR3: CASSPGDGSGNTIYF
DNA: TGTGCCAGCAGCCCAGGGGACGGCTCTGGAAACACCATATATTTT

D: NA
J: TRBJ2-5
V: TRBV2
size: NA
CDR3: CASSGGVETQYF
DNA: TGTGCCAGCAGTGGAGGAGTTGAGACCCAGTACTTC

D: TRBD1
J: TRBJ1-1
V: TRBV7-9
size: NA
CDR3: CASSTATGGMNTEAFF
DNA: TGTGCCAGCAGCACCGCGACAGGGGGAATGAACACTGAAGCTTTCTTT

D: TRBD1
J: TRBJ2-7
V: TRBV5-1
size: once
CDR3: CASSPYGTGRYEQYF
DNA: TGCGCCAGCAGCCCTTACGGGACAGGGAGGTACGAGCAGTACTTC

D: TRBD1
J: TRBJ1-2
V: TRBV3-1/TRBV3-2
size: NA
CDR3: CASSQTGVRIYGYTF
DNA: TGTGCCAGCAGCCAAACAGGGGTGAGGATCTATGGCTACACCTTC

D: NA
J: TRBJ2-1
V: TRBV27
size: once
CDR3: CASSFTPGYNEQFF
DNA: TGTGCCAGCAGTTTCACCCCCGGCTACAATGAGCAGTTCTTC

D: TRBD2
J: TRBJ2-1
V: TRBV2
size: NA
CDR3: CASSNLAGMSYNEQFF
DNA: TGTGCCAGCAGTAATCTAGCGGGGATGTCCTACAATGAGCAGTTCTTC

D: NA
J: TRBJ1-1
V: TRBV16
size: NA
CDR3: CASSPTRNTEAFF
DNA: TGTGCCAGCAGCCCAACTAGGAACACTGAAGCTTTCTTT

D: TRBD2
J: TRBJ2-3
V: TRBV13
size: NA
CDR3: CASSTTSGGTDTQYF
DNA: TGTGCCAGCAGCACCACTAGCGGGGGCACAGATACGCAGTATTTT

D: TRBD2
J: TRBJ2-4
V: TRBV3-1/TRBV3-2
size: NA
CDR3: CASSQSRRLAGGNIQYF
DNA: TGTGCCAGCAGCCAGTCCCGGCGGCTAGCGGGAGGGAACATTCAGTACTTC

D: NA
J: TRBJ1-5
V: TRBV6-6
size: NA
CDR3: CASSYATVPLEPQHF
DNA: TGTGCCAGCAGTTACGCGACAGTACCGTTAGAGCCCCAGCATTTT

D: TRBD1
J: TRBJ2-1
V: TRBV5-1
size: NA
CDR3: CASSLGQGVNEQFF
DNA: TGCGCCAGCAGCCTGGGACAGGGAGTCAATGAGCAGTTCTTC

D: NA
J: TRBJ2-5
V: TRBV19
size: NA
CDR3: CASSMSEQETQYF
DNA: TGTGCCAGTAGTATGTCGGAGCAGGAGACCCAGTACTTC

D: NA
J: TRBJ2-1
V: TRBV2
size: NA
CDR3: CASSGEYYNEQFF
DNA: TGTGCCAGCAGCGGGGAGTACTACAATGAGCAGTTCTTC

D: NA
J: TRBJ2-1
V: TRBV7-9
size: NA
CDR3: CASSPAGGDSYNEQFF
DNA: TGTGCCAGCAGTCCTGCTGGCGGGGACTCCTACAATGAGCAGTTCTTC

D: NA
J: TRBJ2-7
V: TRBV15
size: once
CDR3: CATSGGGGALEQYF
DNA: TGTGCCACCAGCGGAGGGGGGGGCGCACTCGAGCAGTACTTC

D: TRBD1
J: TRBJ1-2
V: TRBV2
size: NA
CDR3: CASSGTGGGRGYTF
DNA: TGTGCCAGCAGTGGAACAGGGGGGGGTCGTGGCTACACCTTC

D: TRBD2
J: TRBJ2-1
V: TRBV4-1
size: NA
CDR3: CASSQRVLAVSYNEQFF
DNA: TGCGCCAGCAGCCAAAGGGTACTAGCGGTATCCTACAATGAGCAGTTCTTC

D: TRBD1
J: TRBJ2-3
V: TRBV5-1
size: NA
CDR3: CASSSRTGQKTDTQYF
DNA: TGCGCCAGCAGCAGCCGGACAGGGCAGAAAACAGATACGCAGTATTTT

D: TRBD2
J: TRBJ2-1
V: TRBV7-7
size: once
CDR3: CASSLDTLAGGNNEQFF
DNA: TGTGCTAGCAGCTTAGATACACTAGCGGGGGGGAACAATGAGCAGTTCTTC

D: NA
J: TRBJ1-6
V: TRBV4-1
size: NA
CDR3: CASSLAGSSYNSPLHF
DNA: TGCGCCAGCAGCCTTGCGGGGAGCTCCTATAATTCACCCCTCCACTTT